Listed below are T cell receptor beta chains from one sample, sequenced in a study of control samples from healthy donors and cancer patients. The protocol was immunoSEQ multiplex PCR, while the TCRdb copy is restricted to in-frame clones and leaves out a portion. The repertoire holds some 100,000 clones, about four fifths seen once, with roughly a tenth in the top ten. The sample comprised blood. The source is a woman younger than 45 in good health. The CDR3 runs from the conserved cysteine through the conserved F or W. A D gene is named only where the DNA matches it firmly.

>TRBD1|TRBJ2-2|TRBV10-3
CAIREDTGATGELFF
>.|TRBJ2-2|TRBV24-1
CATSDPGTGTGELFF
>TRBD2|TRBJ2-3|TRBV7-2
CASSRQRTSGVSDTQYF
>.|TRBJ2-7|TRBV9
CASSPTMSSYEQYF
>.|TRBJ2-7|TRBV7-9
CASSAGLYEQYF
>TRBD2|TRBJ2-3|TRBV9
CASSVEGLAGTDTQYF
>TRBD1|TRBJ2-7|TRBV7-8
CASSLGKTGVAEQYF
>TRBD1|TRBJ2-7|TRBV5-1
CASSLQGAEQYF
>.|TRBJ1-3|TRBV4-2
CASSQEGVGYSGNTIYF
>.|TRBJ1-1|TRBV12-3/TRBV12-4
CASGGSRKAFF
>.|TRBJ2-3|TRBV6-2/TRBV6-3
CASSLLTPTGTDTQYF
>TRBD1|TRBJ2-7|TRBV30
CAWSSGTGYEQYF
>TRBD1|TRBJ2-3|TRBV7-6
CASSLGQGADTQYF
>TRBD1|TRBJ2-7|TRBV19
CATEIRDSDEQYF
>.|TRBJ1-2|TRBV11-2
CASSFEGANYGYTF
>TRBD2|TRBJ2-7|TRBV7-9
CATSRGGYEQYF
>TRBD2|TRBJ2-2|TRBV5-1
CASSLVASGTGELFF
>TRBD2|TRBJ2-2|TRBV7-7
CASGSSGGAGELFF
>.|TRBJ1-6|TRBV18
CASSPRTGSLPSSYNSPLHF
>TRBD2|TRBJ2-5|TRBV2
CASRGAGGRETQYF
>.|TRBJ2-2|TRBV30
CAWSVRAGPNTGELFF
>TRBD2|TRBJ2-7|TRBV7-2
CASSTTSGGVYEQYF
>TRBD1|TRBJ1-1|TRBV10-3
CAISTGQATEAFF
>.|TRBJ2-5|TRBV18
CASSPLTGKKETQYF
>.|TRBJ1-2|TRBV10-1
CASSESHRDGYTF
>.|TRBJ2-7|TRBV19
CASSTGWTGASYEQYF
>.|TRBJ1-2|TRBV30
CAWSSGHFSNYGYTF
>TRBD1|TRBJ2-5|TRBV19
CASSIAAGGETQYF
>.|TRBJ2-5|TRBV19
CASSNHRQETQYF
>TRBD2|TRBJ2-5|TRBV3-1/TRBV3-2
CASSRTSLRETQYF
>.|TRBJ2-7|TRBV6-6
CASSYTRISYEQYF
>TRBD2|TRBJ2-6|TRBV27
CATASAGGGANVLTF
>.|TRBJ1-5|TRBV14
CASSQENQPQHF
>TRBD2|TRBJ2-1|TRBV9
CASSLSGGEGNEQFF
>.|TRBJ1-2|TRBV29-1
CSVESETGYGYTF
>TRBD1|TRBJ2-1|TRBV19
CASTLTGGSYNEQFF
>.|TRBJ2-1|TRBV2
CASSESHLGNEQFF
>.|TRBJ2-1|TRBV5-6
CASSPGGTADNEQFF
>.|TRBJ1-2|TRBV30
CAWSVTGANYGYTF
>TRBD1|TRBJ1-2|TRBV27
CASTGQGMRGYTF
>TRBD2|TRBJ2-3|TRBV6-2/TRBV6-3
CASRPSGGAGRTDTQYF
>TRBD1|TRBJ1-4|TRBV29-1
CSVMQGVGEKLFF
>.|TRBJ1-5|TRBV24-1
CATSDRDGQPQHF
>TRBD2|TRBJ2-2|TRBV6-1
CASSELAGGLWELFF
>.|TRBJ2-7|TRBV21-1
CASINRGTLQF
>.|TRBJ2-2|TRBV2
CASSGEGAVRTGELFF
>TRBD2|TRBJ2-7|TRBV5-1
CASSLQIAGRRYEQYF
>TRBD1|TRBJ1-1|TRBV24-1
CATSDPGTGEGKAFF
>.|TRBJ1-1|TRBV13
CASSHRTQRVGTEAFF
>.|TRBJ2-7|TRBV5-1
CASSLDGGRLSHEQYF
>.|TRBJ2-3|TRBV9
CASSDNRLGADTQYF
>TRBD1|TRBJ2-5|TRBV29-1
CSGDRGQETQYF
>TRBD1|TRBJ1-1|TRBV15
CATSRDRTGDTEAFF
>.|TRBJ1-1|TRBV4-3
CASSQDRGGAFF
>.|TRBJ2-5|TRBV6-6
CASSYIGGRETQYF
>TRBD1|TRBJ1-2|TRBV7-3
CASSPGQVTNYGYTF
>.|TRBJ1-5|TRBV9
CASSASGLPNQPQHF
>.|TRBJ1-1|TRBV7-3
CASSTTRGGSTEAFF
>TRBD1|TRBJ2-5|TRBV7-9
CASSSYGQGEETQYF